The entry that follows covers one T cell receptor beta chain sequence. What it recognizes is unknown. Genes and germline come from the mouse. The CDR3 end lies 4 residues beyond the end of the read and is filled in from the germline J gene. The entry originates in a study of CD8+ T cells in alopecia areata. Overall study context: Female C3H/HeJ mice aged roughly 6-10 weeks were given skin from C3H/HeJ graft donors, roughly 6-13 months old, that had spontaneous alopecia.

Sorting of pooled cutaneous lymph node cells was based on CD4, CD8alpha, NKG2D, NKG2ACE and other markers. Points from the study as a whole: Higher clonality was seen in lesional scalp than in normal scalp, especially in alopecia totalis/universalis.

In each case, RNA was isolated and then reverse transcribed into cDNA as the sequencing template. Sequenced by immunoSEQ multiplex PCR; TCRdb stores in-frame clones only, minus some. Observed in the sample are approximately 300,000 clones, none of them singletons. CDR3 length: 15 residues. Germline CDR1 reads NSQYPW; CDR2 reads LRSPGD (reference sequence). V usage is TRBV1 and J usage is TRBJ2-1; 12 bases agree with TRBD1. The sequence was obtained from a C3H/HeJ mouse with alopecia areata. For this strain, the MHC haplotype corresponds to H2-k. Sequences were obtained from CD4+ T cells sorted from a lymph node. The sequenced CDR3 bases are TGCACCTGCAGTGCAGTCGGGGACAGGGGGCCT. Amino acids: CTCSAVGDRGP. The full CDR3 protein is CTCSAVGDRGPEQFF.